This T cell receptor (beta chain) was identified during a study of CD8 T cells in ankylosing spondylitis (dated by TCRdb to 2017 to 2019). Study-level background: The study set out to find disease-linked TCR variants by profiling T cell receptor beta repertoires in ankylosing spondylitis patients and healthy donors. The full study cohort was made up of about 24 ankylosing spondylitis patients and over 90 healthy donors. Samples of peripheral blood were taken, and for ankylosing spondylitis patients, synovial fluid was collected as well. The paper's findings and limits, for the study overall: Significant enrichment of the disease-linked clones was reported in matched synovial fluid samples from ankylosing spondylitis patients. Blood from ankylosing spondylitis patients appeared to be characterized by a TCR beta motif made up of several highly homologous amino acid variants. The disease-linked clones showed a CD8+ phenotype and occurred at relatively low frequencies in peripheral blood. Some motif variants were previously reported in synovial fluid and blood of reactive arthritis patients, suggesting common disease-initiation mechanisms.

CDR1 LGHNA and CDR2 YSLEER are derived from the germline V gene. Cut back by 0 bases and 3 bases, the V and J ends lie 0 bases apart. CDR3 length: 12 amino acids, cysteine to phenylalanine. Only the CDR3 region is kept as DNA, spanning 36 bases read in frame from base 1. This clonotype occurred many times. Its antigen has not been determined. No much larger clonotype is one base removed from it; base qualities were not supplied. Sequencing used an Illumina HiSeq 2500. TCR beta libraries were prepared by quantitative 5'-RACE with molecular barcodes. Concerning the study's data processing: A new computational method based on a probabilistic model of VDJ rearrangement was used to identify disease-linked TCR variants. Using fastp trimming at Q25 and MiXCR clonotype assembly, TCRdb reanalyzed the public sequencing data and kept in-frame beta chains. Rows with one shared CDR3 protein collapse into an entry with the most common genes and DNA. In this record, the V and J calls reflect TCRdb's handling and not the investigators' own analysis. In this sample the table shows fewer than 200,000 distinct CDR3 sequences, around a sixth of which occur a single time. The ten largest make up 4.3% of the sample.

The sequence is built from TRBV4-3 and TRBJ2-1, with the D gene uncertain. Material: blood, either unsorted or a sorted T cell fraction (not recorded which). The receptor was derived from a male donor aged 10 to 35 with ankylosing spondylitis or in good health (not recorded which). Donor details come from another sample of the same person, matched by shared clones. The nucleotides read TGCGCCAGCAGCCAAGACTACAATGAGCAGTTCTTC. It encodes CASSQDYNEQFF.